The rows below give T cell receptor beta chains drawn from one sample of a study of shared clonotypes between healthy human individuals. The repertoire was sequenced with immunoSEQ multiplex PCR; TCRdb's copy has only in-frame clones and lacks some. The sample contains approximately 2,300,000 clones, about nine tenths of which appear only once. Sequenced sample: naive CD4+ T cells from PBMCs. The receptors were sampled from a man aged 18 to 29 in good health. Some clones in this sample may be carry-over from other donors' samples. The CDR3 runs from the conserved cysteine through the conserved F or W. D genes are given only for firm matches. Not every row has a clone size; where given, it reads once, few, many or a size class.

J: TRBJ1-2
size: .
V: TRBV19
D: .
CDR3: CASSPDMNYGYTF
DNA: TGTGCCAGTAGCCCCGACATGAACTATGGCTACACCTTC

J: TRBJ2-5
size: .
V: TRBV5-1
D: TRBD1
CDR3: CASSLGPGGGETQYF
DNA: TGCGCCAGCAGCTTGGGGCCAGGGGGCGGTGAGACCCAGTACTTC

J: TRBJ2-7
size: .
V: TRBV28
D: TRBD1
CDR3: CASSTTGGEQYF
DNA: TGTGCCAGCAGCACAACAGGGGGCGAGCAGTACTTC

J: TRBJ1-5
size: .
V: TRBV7-3
D: .
CDR3: CASSLGTGQPQHF
DNA: TGTGCCAGCAGCTTAGGGACGGGTCAGCCCCAGCATTTT

J: TRBJ1-2
size: .
V: TRBV9
D: .
CDR3: CASSPNGPVNYGYTF
DNA: TGTGCCAGCAGCCCAAACGGGCCGGTTAACTATGGCTACACCTTC

J: TRBJ1-1
size: few
V: TRBV28
D: TRBD1
CDR3: CASSPMTGKPEAFF
DNA: TGTGCCAGCAGTCCCATGACAGGGAAACCTGAAGCTTTCTTT

J: TRBJ1-5
size: .
V: TRBV7-2
D: .
CDR3: CASSLVRVAANQPQHF
DNA: TGTGCCAGCAGCTTAGTGCGCGTGGCAGCCAATCAGCCCCAGCATTTT

J: TRBJ2-7
size: .
V: TRBV7-9
D: TRBD1
CDR3: CASSTSGGPYEQYF
DNA: TGTGCCAGCAGCACTTCAGGGGGTCCCTACGAGCAGTACTTC

J: TRBJ1-1
size: .
V: TRBV5-4
D: .
CDR3: CASSLDREATEAFF
DNA: TGTGCCAGCAGCTTGGACAGGGAAGCCACTGAAGCTTTCTTT

J: TRBJ2-1
size: .
V: TRBV19
D: TRBD2
CDR3: CASSNSGRGVREQFF
DNA: TGTGCCAGTAGTAATAGCGGGAGAGGAGTTCGTGAGCAGTTCTTC

J: TRBJ1-1
size: .
V: TRBV28
D: .
CDR3: CASTQWGIGAFF
DNA: TGTGCCAGCACCCAGTGGGGTATCGGGGCTTTCTTT

J: TRBJ2-3
size: .
V: TRBV6-5
D: TRBD2
CDR3: CASSYSGTRGADTQYF
DNA: TGTGCCAGCAGTTACTCAGGGACTCGGGGGGCAGATACGCAGTATTTT

J: TRBJ2-4
size: .
V: TRBV28
D: TRBD2
CDR3: CASSLLAGGNIQYF
DNA: TGTGCCAGCAGTCTTCTAGCGGGAGGAAACATTCAGTACTTC

J: TRBJ2-2
size: .
V: TRBV28
D: TRBD2
CDR3: CASTVGGGRGTGELFF
DNA: TGTGCCAGCACCGTAGGCGGGGGAAGAGGCACCGGGGAGCTGTTTTTT

J: TRBJ2-7
size: .
V: TRBV5-6
D: .
CDR3: CASSFGSGRADEQYF
DNA: TGTGCCAGCAGCTTCGGGTCGGGACGGGCGGACGAGCAGTACTTC

J: TRBJ2-1
size: .
V: TRBV4-1
D: TRBD2
CDR3: CASSQVYRQREDDNEQFF
DNA: TGCGCCAGCAGCCAAGTCTACCGTCAGCGGGAAGATGACAATGAGCAGTTCTTC

J: TRBJ2-7
size: .
V: TRBV25-1
D: TRBD2
CDR3: CASSARGVDEQYF
DNA: TGTGCCAGCAGTGCCCGGGGGGTGGACGAGCAGTACTTC

J: TRBJ2-2
size: .
V: TRBV4-1
D: TRBD2
CDR3: CASSKAASGGKGNTGELFF
DNA: TGCGCCAGCAGCAAGGCCGCTAGCGGAGGGAAAGGGAACACCGGGGAGCTGTTTTTT

J: TRBJ2-5
size: once
V: TRBV5-5
D: TRBD1
CDR3: CASSRGAQGKQETQYF
DNA: TGTGCCAGCAGCCGAGGGGCACAGGGGAAACAAGAGACCCAGTACTTC

J: TRBJ1-5
size: .
V: TRBV28
D: .
CDR3: CASSFGGWPQHF
DNA: TGTGCCAGCAGTTTTGGGGGGTGGCCCCAGCATTTT

J: TRBJ2-3
size: .
V: TRBV7-9
D: .
CDR3: CASSLDWEADTQYF
DNA: TGTGCCAGCAGCTTGGACTGGGAAGCAGATACGCAGTATTTT

J: TRBJ1-2
size: .
V: TRBV7-9
D: TRBD1
CDR3: CASSLGQGLYGYTF
DNA: TGTGCCAGCAGCTTAGGACAGGGCCTCTATGGCTACACCTTC

J: TRBJ2-5
size: .
V: TRBV2
D: TRBD1
CDR3: CASSPTGGETQYF
DNA: TGTGCCAGCAGCCCGACAGGGGGTGAGACCCAGTACTTC

J: TRBJ2-7
size: .
V: TRBV6-5
D: TRBD1
CDR3: CASSYKGTGEPEQYF
DNA: TGTGCCAGCAGTTACAAAGGGACAGGGGAACCTGAGCAGTACTTC

J: TRBJ1-1
size: .
V: TRBV2
D: TRBD1
CDR3: CASRRTGQMNTEAFF
DNA: TGTGCCAGCAGAAGGACAGGACAAATGAACACTGAAGCTTTCTTT

J: TRBJ1-2
size: .
V: TRBV7-2
D: .
CDR3: CASSLYQGNYGYTF
DNA: TGTGCCAGCAGCTTATACCAGGGTAACTATGGCTACACCTTC